The text below deals with one T cell receptor (beta chain). Its antigen is unknown. PCR involved 60 Vbeta and 13 Jbeta primers. Here immunoSEQ multiplex PCR was the method, and the copy in TCRdb shows in-frame clones only, minus some. The table records 80,000 to 100,000 clones, around 80% of them present only once. This entry belongs to a study of cytomegalovirus exposure and HLA in healthy donors. General observations from the study: HLA allele associations emerged for 16,951 TCR beta sequences in a later analysis, at 0.05 false discovery rate. It was in a later analysis that TCR association rates were seen to vary by HLA locus, highest for DRB1 and lowest for HLA-C.

CDR1 and CDR2 (germline): LGHNT, FRNRAP. The V gene lost 0 bases and the J gene lost 6 bases, with 23 bases spanning the gap. This CDR3 contains 19 residues. Specimen: PBMCs. This receptor was obtained from a male donor in good health and CMV-seropositive. The V gene is TRBV12-5, the J gene TRBJ2-2, with a weak D call TRBD2 (5 bases). CDR3 nucleotides: TGTGCTAGTGGTTTGGTAAATCGAGGCAGACCGGGAATGGCCGGGGAGCTGTTTTTT. It encodes CASGLVNRGRPGMAGELFF.